This entry describes one TCR beta chain. No antigen is known for it. No base quality information exists; no much larger clone differs at one position. Donors of the sequenced samples were patients with active juvenile idiopathic arthritis. Cells were sorted immediately after thawing, with dead cells excluded using Live/Dead Fixable Near-IR Stain. This sample is part of a study of circulating and synovial CD4+ cells in juvenile arthritis (dated by TCRdb to the mid-2010s). Background on the whole study: TCRbeta CDR3 repertoires of circulating HLA-DR+ CD4 T cells, bulk blood CD4 T cells and synovial CD4 T cells were compared within each patient. The goal of the repertoire sequencing was to confirm that synovial clonotypes were enriched in a circulating synovial-like CD4 T cell subset. Here is what the overall study found, with its caveats: Traditional Vbeta family usage analysis did not detect the difference between circulating pathogenic-like lymphocytes and bulk blood T cells. Because overlap with synovium was found to increase with sequencing depth, the full repertoire overlap was likely underestimated by the measured shared-clonotype fractions. Circulating pathogenic-like lymphocytes clustered together with synovial T cells and shared a substantially larger fraction of CDR3 sequences with synovium than bulk blood did. Because CPL samples and bulk blood CD4 samples differed in T cell genome counts by at least an order of magnitude, sample-size effects were addressed. Synovial and circulating pathogenic-like lymphocyte repertoires were less diverse than bulk blood CD4 repertoires, with some CPL samples as oligoclonal as synovium.

V loses 4 bases, J loses 7 bases, and the germline ends lie 21 bases apart. The CDR3 sequence holds 15 residues, the cysteine and phenylalanine included. The DNA shown is the 45-base CDR3, in frame from base 1. Based on the germline V gene, the CDR1 and CDR2 sequences are SGDLS and YYNGEE. Receptor libraries were prepared by the immunoSEQ multiplex PCR assay. An external provider carried out the TCRbeta CDR3 sequencing as a commercial service. From the authors' description of their analysis: Productive nucleotide sequences and amino acid sequences obtained through in silico translation were used in the analyses. Diversity was measured as Renyi entropy over a range of alpha values, and the median of 200 repeated subsamples was taken to equalise sample size. For clustering, the distance between each pair of repertoires was computed as one minus the Chao-modified Jaccard index, which corrected for under-sampling. Frequency-weighted overlap with synovial clonotypes was calculated across 200 sample sizes, using 200 draws without replacement for each, and the value reported was the one at the size of the smaller sample. What TCRdb holds here is the immuneACCESS table cut down to in-frame rearrangements. Part of the clones is not present; checked against another copy, under half of the missing clones reflect an unresolved V gene, and the others are unexplained. Clonal size and the V and J genes are those of that table, whereas D and trimming came from the DNA. For this sample the table gives tens of thousands of clones, of which about 95% were detected only once. The ten largest clonotypes hold under 0.2% of the sample.

The specimen sequenced was CD4+ T cells from blood. The rearranged chain carries TRBV9 and TRBJ2-7; perhaps TRBD2 is the D gene, with 6 bases matching. This sequence was found in a human donor with juvenile idiopathic arthritis. The DNA sequence follows: TGTGCCAGCAGCCCGTCGACACTGCTGGCGGGGGAGCAGTACTTC. Its product reads: CASSPSTLLAGEQYF.